This TCR beta chain was recorded in a study of OX40 agonist ivuxolimab in advanced cancers. On the study more broadly: The dose-escalation cohort had hepatocellular carcinoma, melanoma, renal cell or head and neck cancer.

This CDR3 comprises 14 residues. Germline CDR1 reads KGHSY; CDR2 reads FQNENV. Between the trimmed V and J ends, which lost 4 bases and 4 bases, there was a span of 13 bases. Method: immunoSEQ multiplex PCR; TCRdb's copy keeps in-frame clones and lacks some. Of 55,000 to 75,000 clones listed, around 87% are singletons. Autoimmune disease history or systemic immunosuppression barred patients. Blood draws occurred at baseline, cycle 4 day 1, and cycle 7 day 1. General study points: In the expanded peripheral T cells, antigen specificity was never determined.

Comment on this clone: What it binds is not known.

This sequence was found in an adult with an advanced solid tumor such as melanoma, head and neck, liver or kidney cancer. The sample in question was CD4+ or CD8+ T cells sorted from blood, obtained in a trial of the OX40 agonist ivuxolimab. The gene calls are TRBV16 and TRBJ1-2; D perhaps matches TRBD1 (6 bases). CDR3 residues: CASSRQAGAYGYTF. Written as DNA, the CDR3 is TGTGCCAGCAGCCGACAGGCCGGCGCCTATGGCTACACCTTC. Looking up the rest from reference TRBV16 and TRBJ1-2 gives the full variable domain: GEEVAQTPKHLVRGEGQKAKLYCAPIKGHSYVFWYQQVLKNEFKFLISFQNENVFDETGMPKERFSAKCLPNSPCSLEIQATKLEDSAVYFCASSRQAGAYGYTFGSGTRLTVV.